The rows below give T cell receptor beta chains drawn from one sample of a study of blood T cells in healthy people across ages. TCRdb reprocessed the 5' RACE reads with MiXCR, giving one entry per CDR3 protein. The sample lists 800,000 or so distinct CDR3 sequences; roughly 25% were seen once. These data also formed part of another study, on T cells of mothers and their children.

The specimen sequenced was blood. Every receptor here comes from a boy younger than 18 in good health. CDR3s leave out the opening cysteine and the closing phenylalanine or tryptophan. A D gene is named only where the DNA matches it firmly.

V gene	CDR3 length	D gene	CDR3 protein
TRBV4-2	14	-	ASSQVRAASTDTQY
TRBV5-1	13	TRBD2	ASSSLAGDSGEQF
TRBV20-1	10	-	SARGSVYEQY
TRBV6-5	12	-	ASSYRGGPYEQY
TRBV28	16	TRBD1	ASSLARWGQGASGELF
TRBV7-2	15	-	ASSQQSWGAANEKLF
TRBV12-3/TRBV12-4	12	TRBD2	ASSLASGSNEQF
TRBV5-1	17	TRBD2	ASSLASGNPTDGIYEQY
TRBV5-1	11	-	ASRILGGDIQY
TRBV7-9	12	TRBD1	ASSPRDRATEAF
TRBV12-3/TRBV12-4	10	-	ASSDDTDTQY
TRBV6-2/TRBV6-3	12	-	ASLIGGGYNEQF
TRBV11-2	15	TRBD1	ASSSTGAQATNEKLF
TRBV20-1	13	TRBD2	SAPGLAENTDTQY
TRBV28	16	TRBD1	ASRPTNTPTGGRETQY
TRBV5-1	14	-	ASSLLTGNSYNEQF
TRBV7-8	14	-	ASSLARDFPSYEQY
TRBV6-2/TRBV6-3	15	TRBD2	ASSQTGTSGYTGELF
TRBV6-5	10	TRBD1	ASSSDRGEQF
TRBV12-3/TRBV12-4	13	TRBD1	ASSLQGARFHEQY
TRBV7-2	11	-	ASKQGFGEKLF
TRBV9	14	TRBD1	ASSENPGQGYEKLF
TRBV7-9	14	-	ASSLASRTDTDTQY
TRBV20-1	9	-	SARWTEGYT